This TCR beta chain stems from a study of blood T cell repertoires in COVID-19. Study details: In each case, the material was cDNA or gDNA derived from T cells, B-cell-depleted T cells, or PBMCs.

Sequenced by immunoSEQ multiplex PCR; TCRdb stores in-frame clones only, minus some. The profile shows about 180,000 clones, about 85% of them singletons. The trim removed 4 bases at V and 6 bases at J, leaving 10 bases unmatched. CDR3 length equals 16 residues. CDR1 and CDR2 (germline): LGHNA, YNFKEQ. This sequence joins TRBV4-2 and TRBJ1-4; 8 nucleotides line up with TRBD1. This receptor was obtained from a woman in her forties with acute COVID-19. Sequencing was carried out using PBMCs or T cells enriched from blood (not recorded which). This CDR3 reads CASSRLGGTGDEKLFF. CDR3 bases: TGTGCCAGCAGCCGCCTGGGGGGGACAGGAGATGAAAAACTGTTTTTT.